These 8 T cell receptor beta chains were sequenced from one sample in a study of response to subunit inactivated influenza vaccine. TCRdb re-called the RT-PCR reads with MiXCR, one entry per CDR3 protein. Of approximately 500,000 distinct CDR3 sequences in the sample, 10% to 15% were seen once. This sample comprised PBMCs from blood, obtained roughly 45 days after vaccination. These receptors came from a man between 50 and 59 years old who received an inactivated influenza vaccine.

A word on this clonotype: Because the CDR3's place on the DNA is in doubt, the DNA is left out and the CDR3 is given as listed by TCRdb. The J gene is TRBJ2-5, the V gene TRBV7-5. TRBV7-5 is a pseudogene locus. The CDR3 is made up of 14 amino acids, end residues included. CDR3 amino acids: CISVSEARRETQYF.

The rearrangement uses TRBV20-1 and TRBJ2-5, with 11 bases fitting TRBD2. V lost 3 bases, J lost 5 bases, and 8 bases stayed unmatched. Germline loops: CDR1 DFQATT, CDR2 SNEGSKA (reference sequence). This CDR3 has 15 amino acids. The CDR3 nucleotides read TGCAGTGCTAGGGTTAGCGGGAGGGCCGGTGAGACCCAGTACTTC. It codes for CSARVSGRAGETQYF.

This chain connects TRBV5-1 to TRBJ2-3; unclear D gene. V dropped 0 bases and J dropped 0 bases, with 5 bases sitting between them. CDR1 is SGHRS and CDR2 is YFSETQ in the germline V gene. The CDR3 is 14 residues long. The CDR3, as DNA: TGCGCCAGCAGCTTGGGTTATAGCACAGATACGCAGTATTTT. This sequence encodes CASSLGYSTDTQYF.

This clonotype was observed a handful of times. The chain links TRBV9 to TRBJ1-1; weak D call: TRBD1 (6 bases). Germline V gene data show CDR1 as SGDLS and CDR2 as YYNGEE. The CDR3 runs to 15 residues. The V gene lost 4 bases and the J gene lost 0 bases, with 13 bases spanning the gap. The CDR3 region has the DNA TGTGCCAGCAGCTCGAGGACAGATTTGAACACTGAAGCTTTCTTT. It yields the protein CASSSRTDLNTEAFF.

This chain links TRBV5-8 with TRBJ1-1; maybe TRBD1 (5 bases). The CDR3 sequence is 12 residues long. Germline V lookup: CDR1 SGHTS, CDR2 YDEGEE. The V and J ends lost 1 base and 6 bases respectively, with 7 bases between them. In DNA, the CDR3 is TGTGCCAGCAGCTTGTTGGGGCCTGAAGCTTTCTTT. Translation: CASSLLGPEAFF.

At least ten counts were recorded for this clonotype. The CDR3 here is CAISESGGAGNEQFF. CDR3 coding DNA: TGTGCCATCAGTGAGTCGGGGGGCGCGGGGAATGAGCAGTTCTTC. The chain carries TRBV10-3 and TRBJ2-1; D possibly uses TRBD1 or TRBD2 (6 bases each). CDR1 ENHRY and CDR2 SYGVKD come from the germline V gene. Deletions cut 0 bases from V and 7 bases from J, with 13 bases between. The CDR3 loop spans 15 amino acids.

This clonotype was recorded at least ten times. The V and J genes are TRBV5-1 and TRBJ2-5; D is uncertain. Germline V lookup: CDR1 SGHRS, CDR2 YFSETQ. Trimming shortened V by 0 bases and J by 0 bases, and 9 bases separated the two germline ends. The CDR3 extends over 15 amino acids. The DNA for the CDR3 is TGCGCCAGCAGCTTGGGGTCAATATACCAAGAGACCCAGTACTTC. It yields the protein CASSLGSIYQETQYF. The variable domain in full, with the rest retrieved from reference TRBV5-1 and TRBJ2-5, is KAGVTQTPRYLIKTRGQQVTLSCSPISGHRSVSWYQQTPGQGLQFLFEYFSETQRNKGNFPGRFSGRQFSNSRSEMNVSTLELGDSALYLCASSLGSIYQETQYFGPGTRLLVL.

The CDR3 region has the DNA TGTGCCAGCAGCCGGGACAGGGATTACACCGGGGAGCTGTTTTTT. Its protein is CASSRDRDYTGELFF. The V gene is TRBV6-2 or TRBV6-3, the J gene TRBJ2-2; TRBD1 aligns across 9 bases. Losses at the gene ends were 6 bases for V and 3 bases for J; bases not matched to a gene: 5. The CDR3 is made up of 15 amino acids. Germline CDR1 MNHEY, CDR2 SVGEGT.